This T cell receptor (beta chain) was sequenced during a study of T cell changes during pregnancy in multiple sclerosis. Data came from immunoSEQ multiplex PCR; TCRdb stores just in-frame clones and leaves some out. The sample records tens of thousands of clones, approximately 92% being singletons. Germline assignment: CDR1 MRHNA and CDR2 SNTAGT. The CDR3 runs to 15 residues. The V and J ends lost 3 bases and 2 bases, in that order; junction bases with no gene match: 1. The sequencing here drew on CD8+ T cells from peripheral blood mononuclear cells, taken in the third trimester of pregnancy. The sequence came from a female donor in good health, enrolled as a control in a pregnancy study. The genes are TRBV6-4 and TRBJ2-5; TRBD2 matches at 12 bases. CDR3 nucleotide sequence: TGTGCCAGCAGTGAAACTAGCGGGGGGCAAGAGACCCAGTACTTC. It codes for CASSETSGGQETQYF.